This T cell receptor beta chain derives from a study of blood T cell repertoires in COVID-19. Sequencing used immunoSEQ multiplex PCR; TCRdb keeps in-frame clones, though not all of them. In the table there are a few hundred thousand clones, roughly 85% of which are singletons. In assigning cohorts, the study relied on participant-reported clinical history. CDR3 length: 15 residues. From germline, CDR1 is SEHNR and CDR2 FQNEAQ (reference sequence). Trimming cost V 5 bases and J 0 bases, with 11 bases left between them. This clonotype originated in a woman aged 25 to 39 who had recovered from COVID-19. Sequences were obtained from PBMCs or T cells enriched from blood (not recorded which). V and J are TRBV7-9 and TRBJ2-1; weak D call: TRBD1 (6 bases). The CDR3 protein is CASSADRSSYNEQFF. The CDR3 DNA reads as TGTGCCAGCAGCGCCGACAGGAGCTCCTACAATGAGCAGTTCTTC. Full variable domain (missing parts from reference TRBV7-9 and TRBJ2-1): DTGVSQNPRHKITKRGQNVTFRCDPISEHNRLYWYRQTLGQGPEFLTYFQNEAQLEKSRLLSDRFSAERPKGSFSTLEIQRTEQGDSAMYLCASSADRSSYNEQFFGPGTRLTVL.